These T cell receptor beta chains were read from a single sample in a study of OX40 agonist ivuxolimab in advanced cancers. Clones were sequenced by immunoSEQ multiplex PCR, and TCRdb holds only the in-frame ones, with some missing. The sample holds approximately 84,000 clones, 65% to 90% seen once. Sequences were derived from CD4+ or CD8+ T cells sorted from blood, sampled in a trial of the OX40 agonist ivuxolimab. The receptors stem from an adult with an advanced solid tumor such as melanoma, head and neck, liver or kidney cancer. Both conserved end residues are part of each CDR3. Fields, in order: clone size, V gene, D gene, J gene, CDR3 DNA, CDR3 protein. A D gene is named only where the DNA matches it firmly. Rows give clone size only sometimes, using once, few, many, or a class for an expanded clone.

>many|TRBV29-1|-|TRBJ2-7
TGCAGCGTTGAAGATCGCGGCAGAACCTACGAGCAGTACTTC
CSVEDRGRTYEQYF
>-|TRBV5-4|TRBD1|TRBJ1-2
TGTGCCAGCAGCTTGGGGACAGGGAATGCCTATGGCTACACCTTC
CASSLGTGNAYGYTF
>-|TRBV28|-|TRBJ1-2
TGTGCCAGCAGTTTACTTTGGAATTTAGATGGCTACACCTTC
CASSLLWNLDGYTF
>-|TRBV10-3|-|TRBJ1-5
TGTGCCCAATGGGACGGCAGCAATCAGCCCCAGCATTTT
CAQWDGSNQPQHF
>-|TRBV19|-|TRBJ1-5
TGTGCCAGTAGTATATTTGTGGATCAGCCCCAGCATTTT
CASSIFVDQPQHF
>-|TRBV19|-|TRBJ2-7
TGTGCCAGTAGTCAAGGGCGGCTTTCCTACGAGCAGTACTTC
CASSQGRLSYEQYF
>-|TRBV4-1|-|TRBJ1-2
TGCGCCAGCAGCCAAGGGGGTGGCTACACCTTC
CASSQGGGYTF
>-|TRBV19|TRBD2|TRBJ2-1
TGTGCCCGTACGGGGACTAGCGGGGGGGTTGAGCAGTTCTTC
CARTGTSGGVEQFF
>once|TRBV5-1|-|TRBJ2-7
TGCGCCAGCAGCCATGGTGGTACCTACGAGCAGTACTTC
CASSHGGTYEQYF
>-|TRBV7-2|-|TRBJ1-4
TGTGCCAGCAGCTTCCACACAACTAATGAAAAACTGTTTTTT
CASSFHTTNEKLFF
>-|TRBV5-6|-|TRBJ2-5
TGTGCCAGCAGCTGGCTCCAAGAGACCCAGTACTTC
CASSWLQETQYF
>-|TRBV5-3|-|TRBJ1-2
TGTGCCAGCAGCTTTAACCGAGGCGGGGGCTACACCTTC
CASSFNRGGGYTF
>-|TRBV28|-|TRBJ1-5
TGTGCCAGCAGTTTGATAAGTAGCAATCAGCCCCAGCATTTT
CASSLISSNQPQHF
>-|TRBV5-5|TRBD1|TRBJ1-5
TGTGCCAGCAGCTTTGGACAGGGGGGCCAGCCCCAGCATTTT
CASSFGQGGQPQHF
>-|TRBV5-4|-|TRBJ1-1
TGTGCCAGCAGCTCGTGGACCACTGAAGCTTTCTTT
CASSSWTTEAFF
>-|TRBV19|TRBD1|TRBJ1-5
TGTGCCAGTAGAACAGGGGCCATAGATCAGCCCCAGCATTTT
CASRTGAIDQPQHF
>-|TRBV18|-|TRBJ2-5
TGTGCCAGCTCACCACCAGGCGTCCAAGAGACCCAGTACTTC
CASSPPGVQETQYF
>-|TRBV6-6|-|TRBJ1-4
TGTGCCAGCAGCCCCGGCAGGAATGAAAAACTGTTTTTT
CASSPGRNEKLFF
>-|TRBV25-1|-|TRBJ2-3
TGTGCCAGCAGTGGTCGGGGCACAGATACGCAGTATTTT
CASSGRGTDTQYF
>-|TRBV25-1|-|TRBJ2-5
TGTGCCAGCAGAACGGGGTCTGGGACCCAGTACTTC
CASRTGSGTQYF
>-|TRBV5-1|TRBD2|TRBJ2-3
TGCGCCAGCAGCGAGGGACTAGCGGCAGATACGCAGTATTTT
CASSEGLAADTQYF
>-|TRBV11-3|-|TRBJ2-7
TGTGCCAGCAGCTTACACAGCTACGAGCAGTACTTC
CASSLHSYEQYF
>once|TRBV5-6|TRBD1|TRBJ2-7
TGTGCCAGCAGCTTGCCTCTTACAGGGGTCGGCGAGCAGTACTTC
CASSLPLTGVGEQYF
>-|TRBV2|-|TRBJ1-3
TGTGCCAGCAGTGCGGGACATCGAAACACCATATATTTT
CASSAGHRNTIYF
>once|TRBV28|TRBD1|TRBJ1-1
TGTGCCAGCAGTTTATCACAGGGGTTCGCTGAAGCTTTCTTT
CASSLSQGFAEAFF
>once|TRBV28|TRBD1|TRBJ1-5
TGTGCCAGCTGGGACAGGGCCAATCAGCCCCAGCATTTT
CASWDRANQPQHF
>-|TRBV18|TRBD1|TRBJ1-4
TGTGCCAGCTCCGAAGGACAGGGCAGGGATGAAAAACTGTTTTTT
CASSEGQGRDEKLFF
>-|TRBV7-6|TRBD2|TRBJ2-2
TGTGCCAGCAGCTTAGTGTTAAGCGGGACGGTACCCGGGGAGCTGTTTTTT
CASSLVLSGTVPGELFF
>-|TRBV28|TRBD2|TRBJ2-3
TGTGCCAGCAGTTACAGGGTTGCGGGACTAGCGGGGGGGCCCCCAGATACGCAGTATTTT
CASSYRVAGLAGGPPDTQYF
>-|TRBV6-6|-|TRBJ1-2
TGTGCCAGCAGCTCCGCGAACAGGAACACTAACTATGGCTACACCTTC
CASSSANRNTNYGYTF
>once|TRBV27|TRBD2|TRBJ2-7
TGTGCCAGCAGTTTAGGGATAGCGGGGGCGGACGAGCAGTACTTC
CASSLGIAGADEQYF
>-|TRBV7-3|TRBD1|TRBJ2-5
TGTGCCAGCAGCCGTGGCAGGGGGGAGACCCAGTACTTC
CASSRGRGETQYF
>-|TRBV27|-|TRBJ2-3
TGTGCCAGCAGTTTATCCCGCACAGATACGCAGTATTTT
CASSLSRTDTQYF
>-|TRBV11-2|TRBD2|TRBJ2-7
TGTGCCAGCAGCCCGACTAGCGGGGGGCTCTACGAGCAGTACTTC
CASSPTSGGLYEQYF
>-|TRBV14|-|TRBJ2-7
TGTGCCAGCAGCCAAGATATTAGGATCAAGTACTTC
CASSQDIRIKYF
>once|TRBV6-1|-|TRBJ2-7
TGTGCCAGCAGACCGACAGTTGCCTCCTACGAGCAGTACTTC
CASRPTVASYEQYF
>once|TRBV15|TRBD1|TRBJ2-1
TGTGCCACCAGCAGAGATCTCCGACAGGGGTACAATGAGCAGTTCTTC
CATSRDLRQGYNEQFF
>-|TRBV10-2|-|TRBJ2-7
TGCGCCAGCAGTGATGCTTCCCGATACACCTACGAGCAGTACTTC
CASSDASRYTYEQYF
>-|TRBV29-1|TRBD2|TRBJ2-2
TGCAGCGTTTCGAGTATATGGGACTATCCCACCGGGGAGCTGTTTTTT
CSVSSIWDYPTGELFF
>-|TRBV16|TRBD1|TRBJ1-4
TGTGCCAGCAGCCCGTCCCGACAGGGGACTAATGAAAAACTGTTTTTT
CASSPSRQGTNEKLFF
>-|TRBV6-1|-|TRBJ1-3
TGTGCCAGCAGTGAAGGGGGAATTGGAAACACCATATATTTT
CASSEGGIGNTIYF
>-|TRBV6-1|-|TRBJ1-1
TGTGCCAGCAGTTCCCCAGGGGTTAGAACTGAAGCTTTCTTT
CASSSPGVRTEAFF
>-|TRBV19|-|TRBJ1-1
TGTGCCAGTAGTATCTGGCCCGAGGACTGGGGCACTGAAGCTTTCTTT
CASSIWPEDWGTEAFF
>few|TRBV5-4|-|TRBJ2-2
TGTGCCAGCAGAAGGGTTACGCAGGACACCGGGGAGCTGTTTTTT
CASRRVTQDTGELFF
>-|TRBV5-8|-|TRBJ2-5
TGTGCCAGCAGCTATGAGACCCAGTACTTC
CASSYETQYF
>-|TRBV28|TRBD1|TRBJ1-6
TGTGCCAGCAGTGCCGGACAGGGGGCGGGAAATTCACCCCTCCACTTT
CASSAGQGAGNSPLHF
>-|TRBV18|-|TRBJ1-1
TGTGCCAGCTCACCCCGCGTTGGGGGGTCGAACACTGAAGCTTTCTTT
CASSPRVGGSNTEAFF
>-|TRBV5-4|-|TRBJ1-5
TGTGCCAGCAGCCAAGAACCCCTCGGGGGTGCTCAGCCCCAGCATTTT
CASSQEPLGGAQPQHF
>once|TRBV7-8|TRBD1|TRBJ1-4
TGTGCCAGCAGCTTCGACAGGGTGGGTGAAAAACTGTTTTTT
CASSFDRVGEKLFF
>-|TRBV18|-|TRBJ2-7
TGTGCCAGCTCACCTTCGAGAATACACGAGCAGTACTTC
CASSPSRIHEQYF
>-|TRBV19|-|TRBJ1-2
TGTGCCAGTAGTCACGATTACCGGGACGGCTACTTC
CASSHDYRDGYF